This record concerns one T cell receptor (beta chain) sequence. Original processing methods: Across samples, TCR counts had a median of about 93,000 and ranged from roughly 20,000 to 690,600. One entry per CDR3 protein results from TCRdb running MiXCR on the RACE reads. TCRdb assigned the V and J calls; the authors' analysis was not used. The table includes over 50,000 distinct CDR3 sequences, roughly 9.6% detected once. This sample is part of a study of human T cells and chemical hapten exposure. Across the study: The upper back received 0.01% DPC by patch testing, with results read at 6 days.

Sample time point: patch test 1, 2 weeks after DPC sensitization. Stated treatment: therapeutic diphenylcyclopropenone sensitization with weekly scalp DPC. RNA extraction used unfractionated whole blood as the source of total RNA. The CDR3 is 17 amino acids. With 2 bases removed from V and 5 bases from J, the gap between germline ends came to 21 bases. Germline loops: CDR1 SGHAT, CDR2 FQNNGV. The starting material was whole blood, obtained in connection with sensitization to the hapten diphenylcyclopropenone (DPC). This sequence was found in a woman in her 40s with alopecia areata. Some clones in this sample may be carry-over from other donors' samples. The chain has TRBV11-2 and TRBJ2-5, with D perhaps assigned TRBD1 or TRBD2 (5 bases each). CDR3 in amino acids: CASSLTGSGGGRETQYF. In DNA, the CDR3 is TGTGCCAGCAGCTTAACCGGGTCTGGTGGGGGAAGGGAGACCCAGTACTTC. Variable domain in full (rest from reference TRBV11-2 and TRBJ2-5): EAGVAQSPRYKIIEKRQSVAFWCNPISGHATLYWYQQILGQGPKLLIQFQNNGVVDDSQLPKDRFSAERLKGVDSTLKIQPAKLEDSAVYLCASSLTGSGGGRETQYFGPGTRLLVL.